This T cell receptor beta chain was identified in a study of cytomegalovirus exposure and HLA in healthy donors. Study outcomes and limitations: Later genetic work tied a missense DCLRE1C variant to beta-chain V and J trimming.

A note on this clone: What it binds is unknown.

Germline CDR1 and CDR2: SNHLY and FYNNEI. V lost 4 bases, J lost 8 bases, and 9 bases stayed unmatched. The CDR3 has 15 amino acids. Use of 60 Vbeta and 13 Jbeta primers characterized the PCR. Sequenced by immunoSEQ multiplex PCR; TCRdb stores in-frame clones only, minus some. Of roughly 120,000 clones listed, just under 75% are singletons. Input material: PBMCs. The sequence was obtained from a man aged 55 to 69 in good health and CMV-seropositive. The chain uses TRBV2 and TRBJ2-3; TRBD2 agrees at 10 bases. The CDR3 DNA reads as TGTGCCAGCAGTGTTCGAGCGGGGGGGGATAGTACGCAGTATTTT. Translating gives CASSVRAGGDSTQYF.